The 13 T cell receptor beta chains below all came from one sample that was sequenced in a study of shared clonotypes between healthy human individuals. Measured with immunoSEQ multiplex PCR; TCRdb has only the in-frame clones, and not every one. The data contain fewer than 550,000 clones, almost 80% of them singletons. Material for sequencing was PBMCs. All receptors derive from a woman in her forties in good health. Some clones in this sample may be carry-over from other donors' samples.

The chain couples TRBV6-5 to TRBJ1-1; D unclear. Trimming took 6 bases from V and 6 from J, leaving 14 bases between them. The CDR3 extends over 13 amino acids. Germline CDR1 is MNHEY and CDR2 is SVGAGI. The CDR3 region is CASSPLWIAEAFF. In nucleotides, the CDR3 is TGTGCCAGCAGCCCCCTTTGGATCGCTGAAGCTTTCTTT.

The chain couples TRBV28 to TRBJ1-1; no definite D call. Looked up from germline, CDR1 is MDHEN and CDR2 is SYDVKM. The CDR3 spans 12 residues. Trimming removed 8 bases from V and 1 base from J, with 8 bases in between. CDR3 protein: CASDGWNTEAFF. The CDR3 nucleotides are TGTGCCAGCGACGGATGGAACACTGAAGCTTTCTTT.

The chain employs TRBV27 and TRBJ1-3; D is perhaps TRBD1 (5 bases). Trimming took 4 bases from V and 2 from J, leaving 12 bases between them. The germline gives CDR1 MNHEY, CDR2 SMNVEV (reference sequence). There are 15 residues in the CDR3. The CDR3 is CASSSSGSPGNTIYF. The CDR3 region has the DNA TGTGCCAGCAGTTCGTCAGGGTCACCTGGAAACACCATATATTTT.

The rearrangement joins TRBV7-8 to TRBJ1-4; 7 bases align to TRBD1. CDR1 SGHVS and CDR2 FQNEAQ come from the germline V gene. V lost 5 bases and J lost 8; bases outside the gene matches: 5. There are 13 residues in the CDR3. The CDR3 loop is CASSRNRGEKLFF. CDR3 bases: TGTGCCAGCAGCAGAAACAGGGGCGAAAAACTGTTTTTT.

The chain recombines TRBV5-1 with TRBJ2-5; D may be TRBD1 or TRBD2 (5 bases each). The CDR3 is 16 residues long. Trimming left V 2 bases short and J 4 bases short, with 18 bases between. Germline CDR1 and CDR2: SGHRS and YFSETQ. For the CDR3, the DNA is TGCGCCAGCAGCTTCATTGTTAGGGACGGACGAGAGACCCAGTACTTC. Encoded protein: CASSFIVRDGRETQYF.

Only one count was recorded for this clone. V is TRBV5-4 and J is TRBJ2-7, with TRBD2 matching 9 bases. The CDR3 sequence is 13 residues long. Germline V gene data show CDR1 as SGHNT and CDR2 as YYREEE (reference sequence). Trimming at V came to 7 bases and at J to 1 base, leaving 3 bases not matched to a gene. The CDR3 loop is CASSTSGSYEQYF. As DNA, the CDR3 is TGTGCCAGCTCGACTAGCGGATCCTACGAGCAGTACTTC.

The gene calls are TRBV27 and TRBJ2-1; D possibly corresponds to TRBD2 (5 bases). This CDR3 spans 16 amino acids. Trimming took off 4 bases at V and 2 bases at J, with 15 bases between the two ends. CDR1 and CDR2 (germline): MNHEY, SMNVEV (reference sequence). The CDR3 loop is CASSSSGSAPYNEQFF. The CDR3 DNA follows: TGTGCCAGCAGTTCCTCTGGTAGCGCCCCCTACAATGAGCAGTTCTTC.

The J gene is TRBJ2-5, the V gene TRBV7-3; 8 bases fit TRBD2. Per the germline V gene, CDR1 is SGHTA and CDR2 is FQGTGA. The CDR3 contains 14 residues. The ends lost 0 bases at V and 5 bases at J; junction bases unmatched: 2. The chain's CDR3 is CASSLTRLAETQYF. In nucleotides, the CDR3 is TGTGCCAGCAGCTTAACGAGACTAGCGGAGACCCAGTACTTC. Full variable domain (remainder filled in from reference TRBV7-3 and TRBJ2-5): GAGVSQTPSNKVTEKGKYVELRCDPISGHTALYWYRQSLGQGPEFLIYFQGTGAADDSGLPNDRFFAVRPEGSVSTLKIQRTERGDSAVYLCASSLTRLAETQYFGPGTRLLVL.

V and J are TRBV6-1 and TRBJ2-3, with D possibly being TRBD2 (7 bases). The CDR3 consists of 15 residues. Trimming left V 7 bases short and J 4 bases short, with 18 bases between. Looked up from germline, CDR1 is MNHNS and CDR2 is SASEGT. The CDR3 DNA reads TGTGCCAGCATTAGAAGGGGGGGAGAGCCAGATACGCAGTATTTT. Residues: CASIRRGGEPDTQYF.

The rearrangement links TRBV30 to TRBJ2-7; D is unclear. There are 13 residues in the CDR3. Germline CDR1 reads GTSNPN; CDR2 reads SVGIG (reference sequence). V lost 0 bases, J lost 2 bases, and 8 bases lay in between. CDR3 bases: TGTGCCTGGAGTGTATTTCAAGCCTACGAGCAGTACTTC. As protein: CAWSVFQAYEQYF. The full variable domain, rest sourced from reference TRBV30 and TRBJ2-7, is SQTIHQWPATLVQPVGSPLSLECTVEGTSNPNLYWYRQAAGRGLQLLFYSVGIGQISSEVPQNLSASRPQDRQFILSSKKLLLSDSGFYLCAWSVFQAYEQYFGPGTRLTVT.

The chain couples TRBV6-6 to TRBJ2-5; 7 bases are shared with TRBD2. The CDR3 contains 14 residues. V dropped 6 bases and J dropped 0; count of bases not matched to a gene: 4. CDR1 is MNHNY and CDR2 is SVGAGI in the germline V gene (reference sequence). As DNA, the CDR3 is TGTGCCAGCAGAGCGGGACTATACCAAGAGACCCAGTACTTC. This gives the protein CASRAGLYQETQYF.

The chain employs TRBV28 and TRBJ1-3; TRBD1 aligns across 10 bases. With V trimmed by 6 bases and J by 0 bases, 17 bases remained unmatched. The CDR3 totals 20 residues. Germline assignment: CDR1 MDHEN and CDR2 SYDVKM. CDR3 amino acids: CASSQRRRGTGVFSGNTIYF. As DNA, the CDR3 is TGTGCCAGCAGCCAAAGAAGGAGAGGGACAGGGGTCTTCTCTGGAAACACCATATATTTT. The full variable domain, its missing parts supplied by reference TRBV28 and TRBJ1-3, is DVKVTQSSRYLVKRTGEKVFLECVQDMDHENMFWYRQDPGLGLRLIYFSYDVKMKEKGDIPEGYSVSREKKERFSLILESASTNQTSMYLCASSQRRRGTGVFSGNTIYFGEGSWLTVV.

In the case of this clone: It differs at one base from a far larger clone, so likely a read error. V usage is TRBV5-4 and J usage is TRBJ1-2; no reliable D call. V was trimmed by 3 bases and J by 5 bases, leaving 14 bases between them. CDR1 SGHNT and CDR2 YYREEE come from the germline V gene (reference sequence). This CDR3 contains 14 residues. This CDR3 is CASSSLESGYGYTF. Here the CDR3 DNA reads TGTGCCAGCAGCTCGTTGGAATCCGGTTATGGCTACACCTTC.